This T cell receptor (beta chain) was observed in a study of OX40 agonist ivuxolimab in advanced cancers. In the study overall: Intravenous ivuxolimab was administered to patients every 2 weeks at 0.01 to 10 mg/kg.

V dropped 1 base and J dropped 3; count of bases not matched to a gene: 4. The CDR3 extends over 15 amino acids. Germline loops: CDR1 LNHDA, CDR2 SQIVND (reference sequence). Regarding the study as a whole: Some nonresponders also had low normalized T-cell clonal expansion. CD4+ and CD8+ blood T cells expanded clonally by week 6 at 0.1 to 3.0 mg/kg. Compared with CD4+, CD8+ T cells on average had more expanded clones.

Libraries were prepared by immunoSEQ multiplex PCR; TCRdb keeps only in-frame clonotypes and omits some of them. This table has roughly 66,000 clones, under 85% appearing once. About this clone: The antigen is not known.

The material sequenced was CD4+ or CD8+ T cells sorted from blood, taken in a trial of the OX40 agonist ivuxolimab. This sequence originates from an adult with an advanced solid tumor such as melanoma, head and neck, liver or kidney cancer. The chain employs TRBV19 and TRBJ2-7; 9 bases line up with TRBD1. The CDR3 region has the DNA TGTGCCAGTAGTATAGCTTCGGGACAGGGCTACGAGCAGTACTTC. This gives the protein CASSIASGQGYEQYF.